One and the same sample provided the 10 T cell receptor beta chains below, sequenced in a study of cytomegalovirus exposure and HLA in healthy donors. Using immunoSEQ multiplex PCR, the repertoire was profiled, and TCRdb retains in-frame clones only, with some absent. This sample yields 210,000 or so clones, of which 88% are seen a single time; 2.9% belongs to the top ten. Sample: PBMCs. Receptors originate from a young woman in good health and CMV-seronegative.

The CDR3 loop is CSARGQNEQFF. CDR3 DNA: TGCAGTGCTAGAGGGCAGAATGAGCAGTTCTTC. The rearrangement uses TRBV20-1 and TRBJ2-1; D remains unclear. V lost 1 base, J lost 7 bases, and 5 bases lay in between. CDR1 DFQATT and CDR2 SNEGSKA come from the germline V gene (reference sequence). The CDR3 extends over 11 amino acids.

The V call is TRBV2, the J call TRBJ1-1, with 9 bases aligning to TRBD1. Germline values: CDR1 SNHLY, CDR2 FYNNEI. The ends lost 7 bases at V and 1 base at J; junction bases unmatched: 10. The CDR3 runs 16 residues. CDR3 coding DNA: TGTGCCAGCACCCTAGAATGGACAGGGGAGAACACTGAAGCTTTCTTT. It yields the protein CASTLEWTGENTEAFF.

J is TRBJ2-1 and V is TRBV27; a possible D gene is TRBD1 (6 bases). The germline V and J ends were trimmed by 8 bases and 5 bases, with 16 bases remaining between them. Germline V CDR1 and CDR2: MNHEY, SMNVEV (reference sequence). The CDR3 is made up of 14 amino acids. For the CDR3, the DNA is TGTGCCAGCCGCGTAGGGGGAGAAAACAATGAGCAGTTCTTC. As protein: CASRVGGENNEQFF.

As for this clone: Other nucleotide sequences in the sample specify the same CDR3. This chain connects TRBV28 to TRBJ2-7; possibly TRBD1 for D (5 bases). The CDR3 has 13 residues. V lost 3 bases and J lost 0, with 6 bases in between. Germline lookup yields CDR1 MDHEN and CDR2 SYDVKM. CDR3 in DNA: TGTGCCAGCAGTTTGCAGGGCTCCTACGAGCAGTACTTC. Encoded protein: CASSLQGSYEQYF. Full variable domain (remainder filled in from reference TRBV28 and TRBJ2-7): DVKVTQSSRYLVKRTGEKVFLECVQDMDHENMFWYRQDPGLGLRLIYFSYDVKMKEKGDIPEGYSVSREKKERFSLILESASTNQTSMYLCASSLQGSYEQYFGPGTRLTVT.

CDR3 in amino acids: CASSSGLALNEQFF. DNA of the CDR3: TGTGCCAGCAGCTCGGGACTAGCTCTCAATGAGCAGTTCTTC. The V gene is TRBV7-2, the J gene TRBJ2-1; 9 bases are shared with TRBD2. Germline-derived CDR1 and CDR2 are SGHTA and FQGNSA. The CDR3 extends over 14 amino acids. V dropped 4 bases and J dropped 6; count of bases not matched to a gene: 4.

This sequence joins TRBV4-1 and TRBJ1-5; D perhaps matches TRBD1 (5 bases). The CDR3 loop spans 15 amino acids. Germline lookup yields CDR1 MGHRA and CDR2 YSYEKL. The V end was cut by 2 bases, the J end by 6 bases, with 14 bases between. CDR3 DNA: TGCGCCAGCAGCCAATTTACAGGTGACGGTCAGCCCCAGCATTTT. Translation: CASSQFTGDGQPQHF.

This clone has a handful of counts. The J gene is TRBJ2-7, the V gene TRBV19; TRBD2 aligns across 10 bases. The CDR3 contains 13 residues. The J segment lost 7 bases and the V segment lost 7 bases, leaving 7 bases of the junction unmatched. Germline CDR1 is LNHDA and CDR2 is SQIVND (reference sequence). As DNA, the CDR3 is TGTGCCAGTACTGTAGCGGGAGGCGGGGAGCAGTACTTC. Translating it yields CASTVAGGGEQYF.

CDR3 amino acids: CASTLTEGSNYGYTF. The CDR3 nucleotides read TGTGCCAGTACCCTCACGGAGGGTAGTAACTATGGCTACACCTTC. The chain couples TRBV19 to TRBJ1-2; D is ambiguous. This CDR3 is 15 amino acids long. Trimming removed 7 bases at V and 1 base at J, with 16 bases between. From germline, CDR1 is LNHDA and CDR2 SQIVND (reference sequence).

This rearrangement joins TRBV5-1 to TRBJ2-2; D is undetermined. Germline values: CDR1 SGHRS, CDR2 YFSETQ. Trimming took off 1 base at V and 7 bases at J, with 5 bases between the two ends. The CDR3 loop spans 12 amino acids. The CDR3 here is CASSLSVGELFF. As DNA, the CDR3 is TGCGCCAGCAGCTTGAGCGTCGGGGAGCTGTTTTTT. Based on the CDR3 plus reference TRBV5-1 and TRBJ2-2, the full variable domain is KAGVTQTPRYLIKTRGQQVTLSCSPISGHRSVSWYQQTPGQGLQFLFEYFSETQRNKGNFPGRFSGRQFSNSRSEMNVSTLELGDSALYLCASSLSVGELFFGEGSRLTVL.

The chain has TRBV5-1 and TRBJ2-7, with TRBD1 as a possible D gene (6 bases). This CDR3 is 14 amino acids long. CDR1 SGHRS and CDR2 YFSETQ come from the germline V gene. Trimming took off 0 bases at V and 2 bases at J, with 9 bases between the two ends. The CDR3 sequence is CASSLETGTYEQYF. CDR3 in DNA: TGCGCCAGCAGCTTGGAAACAGGGACCTACGAGCAGTACTTC.